Listed here are 19 T cell receptor beta chains from one sample, sequenced in a study of OX40 agonist ivuxolimab in advanced cancers. Produced via immunoSEQ multiplex PCR; TCRdb's table is partial and in-frame only. Among fewer than 120,000 clones listed, around 90% were seen once. Material: CD4+ or CD8+ T cells sorted from blood, obtained in a trial of the OX40 agonist ivuxolimab. All receptors come from an adult with an advanced solid tumor such as melanoma, head and neck, liver or kidney cancer.

This chain connects TRBV9 to TRBJ1-2; D is uncertain. Trimming left V 4 bases short and J 9 bases short, with 19 bases between. The germline V gene has CDR1 SGDLS and CDR2 YYNGEE. The CDR3 has 14 amino acids. The CDR3 region has the DNA TGTGCCAGCAGCTTGTCGGGCCCCTCAAATAGCTACACCTTC. It translates to CASSLSGPSNSYTF.

J is TRBJ1-5 and V is TRBV6-6; D unresolved. CDR1 and CDR2 (germline): MNHNY, SVGAGI (reference sequence). The V end lost 0 bases, the J end lost 0 bases, and 3 bases lay between the germline ends. The CDR3 sequence is 14 residues long. The CDR3 nucleotides are TGTGCCAGCAGTTACTCATCTAGCAATCAGCCCCAGCATTTT. It encodes CASSYSSSNQPQHF.

A remark on this clone: The identical CDR3 is also encoded by other nucleotide sequences in the sample. The chain couples TRBV19 to TRBJ1-1; D gene uncertain. CDR1 is LNHDA and CDR2 is SQIVND in the germline V gene (reference sequence). CDR3 length equals 13 residues. Trimming took off 3 bases at V and 0 bases at J, with 5 bases between the two ends. CDR3 residues: CASSISMNTEAFF. The DNA of the CDR3 is TGTGCCAGTAGTATCAGTATGAACACTGAAGCTTTCTTT.

The CDR3 coding sequence is TGTGCCAGCAGCTTAGATGACGGGGCGCAGTACTTC. It translates to CASSLDDGAQYF. The genes are TRBV11-2 and TRBJ2-7, with D possibly called TRBD1 or TRBD2 (5 bases each). CDR3 length equals 12 residues. CDR1 is SGHAT and CDR2 is FQNNGV in the germline V gene. The ends were cut back, 0 bases at V and 9 bases at J, with 9 bases in the middle.

To note about this clone: A read error may account for a junction end that differs from germline. DNA for the CDR3: TGTGCCAGCAGCGTAGAGCCCCCGGGACAGGGGGCTATGAGCTTC. Translating gives CASSVEPPGQGAMSF. The chain couples TRBV9 to TRBJ1-2; 12 positions agree with TRBD1. Germline V CDR1 and CDR2: SGDLS, YYNGEE. The CDR3 has 15 residues.

The chain links TRBV7-3 to TRBJ2-1; D uncertain. The ends were cut back, 1 base at V and 0 bases at J, with 19 bases in the middle. The germline gives CDR1 SGHTA, CDR2 FQGTGA. The CDR3 totals 19 residues. This chain's CDR3 is CASSLNPRIESSSYNEQFF. The CDR3 nucleotides are TGTGCCAGCAGCTTAAACCCCAGAATAGAGTCGAGCTCCTACAATGAGCAGTTCTTC.

The J gene is TRBJ1-1, the V gene TRBV28; D is ambiguous. The CDR3 is 13 amino acids. Germline CDR1 is MDHEN and CDR2 is SYDVKM. Here the CDR3 reads CVSRFSLDTEAFF. The CDR3 nucleotides are TGTGTCTCCCGGTTTAGCCTTGACACTGAAGCTTTCTTT. The full variable domain, its missing parts supplied by reference TRBV28 and TRBJ1-1, is DVKVTQSSRYLVKRTGEKVFLECVQDMDHENMFWYRQDPGLGLRLIYFSYDVKMKEKGDIPEGYSVSREKKERFSLILESASTNQTSMYLCVSRFSLDTEAFFGQGTRLTVV.

CDR3 region: CASSQDLGLSREAFF. CDR3 in DNA: TGTGCCAGCAGCCAAGACCTCGGACTTTCTAGAGAAGCTTTCTTT. This chain links TRBV4-2 with TRBJ1-1; D is unclear. In germline, CDR1 is LGHNA, CDR2 YNFKEQ. V shed 0 bases and J shed 8 bases, with 16 bases lying between them. This CDR3 comprises 15 residues.

The chain is built from TRBV9 and TRBJ2-2; D is tentatively TRBD1 or TRBD2 (5 bases each). The CDR3 sequence is 15 residues long. Per germline, CDR1 SGDLS and CDR2 YYNGEE. Trimming took 3 bases from V and 4 from J, leaving 13 bases between them. The CDR3 loop reads CASSGRRGVTGELFF. The DNA for the CDR3 is TGTGCCAGCAGCGGGAGACGAGGGGTCACCGGGGAGCTGTTTTTT.

The chain uses TRBV7-9 and TRBJ1-4, with 7 bases aligning to TRBD1. V shed 5 bases, J shed 5 bases, and the junction held 8 bases outside the gene matches. From germline, CDR1 is SEHNR and CDR2 FQNEAQ (reference sequence). The CDR3 has 15 amino acids. The CDR3 sequence is CASSPGDRANEKLFF. CDR3 in DNA: TGTGCCAGCAGCCCAGGAGACAGGGCCAATGAAAAACTGTTTTTT.

The rearrangement uses TRBV5-6 and TRBJ2-7; either TRBD1 or TRBD2 may supply D (5 bases each). Germline V gives CDR1 SGHDT, CDR2 YYEEEE. V lost 0 bases and J lost 2, with 15 bases in between. The CDR3 is made up of 16 amino acids. The CDR3 loop reads CASSLAPGRGPYEQYF. Written as DNA, the CDR3 is TGTGCCAGCAGCTTGGCCCCAGGGAGAGGTCCCTACGAGCAGTACTTC.

The chain links TRBV7-3 to TRBJ2-6; D uncertain. In germline, CDR1 is SGHTA, CDR2 FQGTGA. The CDR3 has 16 residues. The V gene lost 0 bases and the J gene lost 0 bases, with 6 bases spanning the gap. CDR3 nucleotides: TGTGCCAGCAGCTTAACGAAGAGCTCTGGGGCCAACGTCCTGACTTTC. Translated, it gives CASSLTKSSGANVLTF.

This chain uses TRBV2 with TRBJ2-5; no clear D gene. The germline CDR1 and CDR2 sequences are SNHLY and FYNNEI. The CDR3 covers 15 residues. The V and J ends lost 4 bases and 2 bases respectively, with 14 bases between them. In DNA, the CDR3 is TGTGCCAGCAGTGCCATCCCTGGAACTCAAGAGACCCAGTACTTC. Translating it yields CASSAIPGTQETQYF.

The rearrangement links TRBV5-1 to TRBJ1-4; D is possibly TRBD1 (6 bases). Germline values: CDR1 SGHRS, CDR2 YFSETQ. This CDR3 spans 14 amino acids. V was clipped by 2 bases and J by 7 bases, with 12 bases between them. CDR3 DNA sequence: TGCGCCAGCAGCTTCTCAGGGGAGGGTGAAAAACTGTTTTTT. Translated: CASSFSGEGEKLFF.

This clone was observed once. The V and J genes are TRBV7-3 and TRBJ2-1; no firm D call. There are 16 residues in the CDR3. Germline V gene sequence: CDR1 SGHTA, CDR2 FQGTGA. V lost 5 bases to trimming and J lost 0 bases, with 14 bases between them. CDR3 coding DNA: TGTGCCAGCAGCCCATCGGACGGAAGCTCCTACAATGAGCAGTTCTTC. Translated: CASSPSDGSSYNEQFF.

The V call is TRBV6-1, the J call TRBJ2-1, with D unresolved. Per germline, CDR1 MNHNS and CDR2 SASEGT. The CDR3 runs 15 residues. The V end was cut by 6 bases, the J end by 0 bases, with 12 bases between. The CDR3 here is CASRYLPSSYNEQFF. In DNA, the CDR3 is TGTGCCAGCAGGTATTTACCGAGCTCCTACAATGAGCAGTTCTTC.

This clone was recorded a few times. V is TRBV19 and J is TRBJ1-1; D gene uncertain. Germline CDR1 and CDR2: LNHDA and SQIVND (reference sequence). The ends were cut back, 4 bases at V and 1 base at J, with 10 bases in the middle. The CDR3 totals 14 residues. CDR3 region: CASSNAAQNTEAFF. CDR3 bases: TGTGCCAGTAGTAATGCAGCTCAGAACACTGAAGCTTTCTTT.

The J gene is TRBJ2-1, the V gene TRBV5-4, with D possibly matching TRBD1 (6 bases). CDR1 and CDR2 (germline): SGHNT, YYREEE (reference sequence). With 5 bases removed from V and 7 bases from J, the gap between germline ends came to 13 bases. The CDR3 runs to 13 residues. The chain's CDR3 is CASSTGIGNEQFF. The CDR3 DNA reads TGTGCCAGCAGTACAGGGATAGGAAATGAGCAGTTCTTC. The whole variable domain, filled in from reference TRBV5-4 and TRBJ2-1, reads ETGVTQSPTHLIKTRGQQVTLRCSSQSGHNTVSWYQQALGQGPQFIFQYYREEENGRGNFPPRFSGLQFPNYSSELNVNALELDDSALYLCASSTGIGNEQFFGPGTRLTVL.

The CDR3, as DNA: TGCGCCAGCAGCTTGGACCCGACTAGCGGTTTCAACAATGAGCAGTTCTTC. Encoded protein: CASSLDPTSGFNNEQFF. The chain carries TRBV5-1 and TRBJ2-1; the match to TRBD2 covers 9 bases. Looked up from germline, CDR1 is SGHRS and CDR2 is YFSETQ. With V trimmed by 0 bases and J by 5 bases, 9 bases remained unmatched. The CDR3 has 17 amino acids.